The 25 T cell receptor beta chains presented below share a single source sample, sequenced in a study of read filtering for tumor transcriptome and immune sequencing. This library used approximately 370 ng RNA and molecular barcoded adaptors spanning alpha/delta and beta/gamma chains. Using its own MiXCR run on the reads, TCRdb lists one record per CDR3 protein. The repertoire includes some 46,000 distinct CDR3 sequences, 15% to 20% of them detected once, and approximately 40% sits in the top ten. The sequencing input was a population of CD138-negative cells sorted from bone marrow. The origin of the receptors is a donor at least 40 years old with multiple myeloma.

This clonotype was recorded at least ten times. The rearrangement joins TRBV4-3 to TRBJ1-5; no definite D call. In germline, CDR1 is LGHNA, CDR2 YSLEER. V was cut by 1 base and J by 3 bases, with 7 bases left in between. This CDR3 contains 14 residues. This CDR3 is CASSQARFNQPQHF. The CDR3 DNA sequence: TGCGCCAGCAGCCAAGCTCGGTTCAATCAGCCCCAGCATTTT.

There are a few counts of this clonotype. The chain employs TRBV5-6 and TRBJ2-5; no clear D. Germline V gives CDR1 SGHDT, CDR2 YYEEEE. V shed 3 bases and J shed 5 bases, with 8 bases lying between them. The CDR3 consists of 12 residues. This CDR3 is CASSYRMETQYF. DNA for the CDR3: TGTGCCAGCAGCTATAGGATGGAGACCCAGTACTTC.

This clonotype was seen repeatedly, ten times or more. The chain has TRBV5-1 and TRBJ2-6, with TRBD1 as a possible D gene (5 bases). The germline V gene has CDR1 SGHRS and CDR2 YFSETQ. V was clipped by 1 base and J by 1 base, with 12 bases between them. There are 17 residues in the CDR3. The CDR3 DNA follows: TGCGCCAGCAGCTTGAGAACAGGAGCGTCTGGGGCCAACGTCCTGACTTTC. Amino acid sequence: CASSLRTGASGANVLTF.

The sample holds many counts of this clonotype. The gene calls are TRBV20-1 and TRBJ2-1; 8 bases align to TRBD2. The germline gives CDR1 DFQATT, CDR2 SNEGSKA (reference sequence). CDR3 length: 16 residues. Germline trimming cut 1 base from V and 0 bases from J; bases unmatched to any gene: 5. The CDR3 DNA is TGCAGTGCTAGAGCCATAGCGGGAAGCTCCTACAATGAGCAGTTCTTC. Amino acid sequence: CSARAIAGSSYNEQFF.

Remarks on this clonotype: A read error may explain this, as a much larger clone is one base away. The chain is built from TRBV7-2 and TRBJ2-5; D unresolved. The CDR3 contains 13 residues. With 6 bases removed from V and 5 bases from J, the gap between germline ends came to 13 bases. Germline CDR1 SGHTA, CDR2 FQGNSA. The CDR3 DNA sequence: TGTGCCAGCAGTTCCGCGGTGGGGGAGACCCAGTACTTC. Protein: CASSSAVGETQYF.

There are many counts of this clonotype. The J gene is TRBJ2-2, the V gene TRBV7-2; D not certain. The V gene's germline CDR1 is SGHTA and CDR2 FQGNSA. The V gene lost 4 bases and the J gene lost 1 base, with 4 bases spanning the gap. CDR3 length: 13 residues. CDR3 sequence (DNA): TGTGCCAGCAGCTACAGGAACACCGGGGAGCTGTTTTTT. Its protein is CASSYRNTGELFF. Full variable domain (rest looked up from reference TRBV7-2 and TRBJ2-2): GAGVSQSPSNKVTEKGKDVELRCDPISGHTALYWYRQSLGQGLEFLIYFQGNSAPDKSGLPSDRFSAERTGGSVSTLTIQRTQQEDSAVYLCASSYRNTGELFFGEGSRLTVL.

This clonotype came up a few times. The chain has TRBV5-1 and TRBJ2-6; 7 positions agree with TRBD2. CDR1 SGHRS and CDR2 YFSETQ come from the germline V gene. V lost 1 base, J lost 0 bases, and 4 bases stayed unmatched. The CDR3 consists of 17 residues. This CDR3 is CASSLTGGSSGANVLTF. CDR3 coding DNA: TGCGCCAGCAGCTTGACGGGGGGAAGCTCTGGGGCCAACGTCCTGACTTTC.

This clonotype has only a few counts. The chain employs TRBV7-2 and TRBJ2-5; 8 bases align to TRBD2. From germline, CDR1 is SGHTA and CDR2 FQGNSA. J was trimmed by 5 bases and V by 2 bases; bases with no gene match: 16. This CDR3 is 18 amino acids long. The CDR3 DNA reads as TGTGCCAGCAGCTTAATACGGGAGGGCCGAGCGCCCTGGGAGACCCAGTACTTC. It yields the protein CASSLIREGRAPWETQYF.

This clonotype was counted at least ten times. The V gene is TRBV20-1, the J gene TRBJ2-5; D gene uncertain. This CDR3 spans 13 amino acids. Deletions cut 0 bases from V and 1 base from J, with 6 bases between. Germline assignment: CDR1 DFQATT and CDR2 SNEGSKA (reference sequence). DNA for the CDR3: TGCAGTGCTAGAGATCCCAGCCAAGAGACCCAGTACTTC. Translated, it gives CSARDPSQETQYF.

The chain has TRBV12-3 or TRBV12-4 and TRBJ2-5, with TRBD1 matching 10 bases. This CDR3 spans 16 amino acids. The J segment lost 5 bases and the V segment lost 5 bases, leaving 11 bases of the junction unmatched. The CDR3: CASSLAGTGVWETQYF. The CDR3 DNA sequence: TGTGCCAGCAGTCTCGCCGGGACAGGGGTTTGGGAGACCCAGTACTTC.

Many counts were recorded for this clonotype. The chain links TRBV12-3 or TRBV12-4 to TRBJ2-5; possible D gene TRBD1, 5 bases. The CDR3 has 15 residues. Between the trimmed V and J ends, which lost 5 bases and 2 bases, there was a span of 15 bases. CDR3 loop: CASSPEWGGQETQYF. In nucleotides, the CDR3 is TGTGCCAGCAGTCCCGAATGGGGCGGACAAGAGACCCAGTACTTC.

The V gene is TRBV20-1, the J gene TRBJ2-5; perhaps TRBD1 as D (6 bases). The germline CDR1 and CDR2 sequences are DFQATT and SNEGSKA (reference sequence). V shed 3 bases and J shed 1 base, with 15 bases lying between them. The CDR3 is made up of 15 amino acids. In nucleotides, the CDR3 is TGCAGTGCTAGCCCCCACAGGGTCCGCCAAGAGACCCAGTACTTC. Translating gives CSASPHRVRQETQYF.

In regard to this clonotype: This clone may be a read error of a much larger clone one base away. V gene TRBV20-1 combines with J gene TRBJ2-2, with TRBD1 matching over 7 bases. The length of the CDR3 is 12 residues. Germline lookup yields CDR1 DFQATT and CDR2 SNEGSKA (reference sequence). CDR3 DNA: TGCAGTGCTAGAAGGGGGCCCGGGGTGCTGTTTTTT. Translated, it gives CSARRGPGVLFF.

The table lists this clonotype with many counts. This chain connects TRBV29-1 to TRBJ2-2; D perhaps matches TRBD1 (6 bases). V shed 2 bases and J shed 4 bases, with 8 bases lying between them. CDR3 length equals 13 residues. Germline V gene data show CDR1 as SQVTM and CDR2 as ANQGSEA. The CDR3 is CSVERQATGELFF. In nucleotides, the CDR3 is TGCAGCGTTGAAAGACAGGCCACCGGGGAGCTGTTTTTT.

This clonotype has ten or more counts. Written as DNA, the CDR3 is TGCGCCAGCAGCCAAGAAGGGGCTTACACCTTC. Protein product: CASSQEGAYTF. The genes are TRBV4-3 and TRBJ1-2; a weak D match, TRBD1 (5 bases). This CDR3 region has 11 residues. CDR1 and CDR2 from the germline V gene are LGHNA and YSLEER. V was trimmed by 0 bases and J by 11 bases, leaving 7 bases between them.

This clonotype has ten or more counts. V gene TRBV3-1 combines with J gene TRBJ2-1, with 12 bases matching TRBD2. Germline-derived CDR1 and CDR2 are LGHDT and YNNKEL (reference sequence). With 4 bases clipped from V and 3 bases from J, the junction kept 4 bases outside the gene matches. The CDR3 consists of 16 residues. CDR3 in DNA: TGTGCCAGCAGCCCCCGACTAGCGGGGGACTACAATGAGCAGTTCTTC. It specifies CASSPRLAGDYNEQFF.

The chain recombines TRBV5-1 with TRBJ2-7, with 11 nucleotides matching TRBD2. This CDR3 is 16 amino acids long. J gave up 3 bases and V 3 bases, and 8 bases lay outside the gene matches. Germline V gene sequence: CDR1 SGHRS, CDR2 YFSETQ. The CDR3 DNA is TGCGCCAGCAGCTCGATGACTAGCGGGACTCTCTACGAGCAGTACTTC. Residues: CASSSMTSGTLYEQYF. Combining the CDR3 with reference TRBV5-1 and TRBJ2-7 gives the whole variable domain KAGVTQTPRYLIKTRGQQVTLSCSPISGHRSVSWYQQTPGQGLQFLFEYFSETQRNKGNFPGRFSGRQFSNSRSEMNVSTLELGDSALYLCASSSMTSGTLYEQYFGPGTRLTVT.

The rearrangement joins TRBV3-1 to TRBJ2-7; 14 positions agree with TRBD2. The CDR3 length is 15 residues. CDR1 LGHDT and CDR2 YNNKEL come from the germline V gene (reference sequence). Trimming cost V 3 bases and J 6 bases; bases outside gene matches: 4. The CDR3 region has the DNA TGTGCCAGCAGCCAGGGACTAGCGGGAGTATCCGAGCAGTACTTC. Translated, it gives CASSQGLAGVSEQYF.

At least ten counts were recorded for this clonotype. The chain employs TRBV19 and TRBJ2-2; the match to TRBD2 covers 14 bases. Germline trimming cut 7 bases from V and 5 bases from J; bases unmatched to any gene: 6. The CDR3 loop spans 16 amino acids. Germline values: CDR1 LNHDA, CDR2 SQIVND (reference sequence). The DNA for the CDR3 is TGTGCCAGTACCTACGGGACTAGCGGGAGAACCGGGGAGCTGTTTTTT. Protein product: CASTYGTSGRTGELFF.

A note on this clonotype: This likely traces to a read error, being one base from a far larger clone. This chain links TRBV6-2 or TRBV6-3 with TRBJ2-7; 8 bases map to TRBD2. With 4 bases clipped from V and 3 bases from J, the junction kept 5 bases outside the gene matches. CDR3 length: 14 amino acids. The germline CDR1 and CDR2 sequences are MNHEY and SVGEGT. The CDR3, as DNA: TGTGCCAGCAGTTCCCTAGCGGGCGACTACGAGCAGTACTTC. This codes for CASSSLAGDYEQYF.

Comments on this clonotype: One end of the junction is discordant with germline, which a read error may explain. The chain employs TRBV6-5 and TRBJ2-7, with 9 bases lining up with TRBD1. This CDR3 spans 17 amino acids. In germline, CDR1 is MNHEY, CDR2 SVGAGI. This chain's CDR3 is CASSLDLSGQGRNERYF. The CDR3 nucleotides read TGTGCCAGCAGTTTGGATCTTTCTGGACAGGGGAGAAACGAGCGGTACTTC.

This chain links TRBV19 with TRBJ2-1; TRBD2 matches at 8 bases. CDR3 size: 15 residues. CDR1 and CDR2 from the germline V gene are LNHDA and SQIVND (reference sequence). V lost 5 bases, J lost 4 bases, and 7 bases stayed unmatched. The CDR3 spells CASSFAASGYNEQFF. The CDR3 DNA is TGTGCCAGTAGTTTCGCGGCTAGCGGGTACAATGAGCAGTTCTTC.

This clonotype was recorded at least ten times. The rearrangement joins TRBV7-9 to TRBJ2-1; D is ambiguous. Trimming removed 4 bases at V and 3 bases at J, with 10 bases between. This CDR3 comprises 14 residues. Per germline, CDR1 SEHNR and CDR2 FQNEAQ (reference sequence). The CDR3 sequence: CASSSGRGYNEQFF. DNA for the CDR3: TGTGCCAGCAGCTCCGGTAGAGGCTACAATGAGCAGTTCTTC.

This clonotype has a count of ten or more. V and J are TRBV5-1 and TRBJ2-5; possibly TRBD1 for D (5 bases). From germline, CDR1 is SGHRS and CDR2 YFSETQ. The V end lost 0 bases, the J end lost 2 bases, and 11 bases lay between the germline ends. The CDR3 runs to 15 residues. The CDR3 spells CASSLVPGQQETQYF. The CDR3, as DNA: TGCGCCAGCAGCTTGGTTCCAGGGCAACAAGAGACCCAGTACTTC.

This clonotype occurred many times. The chain is built from TRBV29-1 and TRBJ1-1; tentative D call: TRBD1 (6 bases). The CDR3 runs to 14 residues. V shed 2 bases and J shed 5 bases, with 15 bases lying between them. Germline loops: CDR1 SQVTM, CDR2 ANQGSEA. The CDR3 DNA reads as TGCAGCGTTGAATACTGGGGGCGCGGGACTGAAGCTTTCTTT. Its protein is CSVEYWGRGTEAFF.